A single sample is the source of the 13 T cell receptor beta chains below, sequenced in a study of breast tumors, draining lymph nodes, adjacent tissues. TCRdb redid the calling of the multiplex PCR reads with MiXCR, one entry per CDR3 protein. Of 150,000 to 200,000 distinct CDR3 sequences listed, about 32% are singletons. Axillary draining lymph nodes of breast cancer patients supplied the node samples. Specimen: axillary lymph node tissue. The receptors stem from a female donor with breast cancer. Some clones in this sample may be carry-over from other donors' samples.

Comments on this clonotype: Germline and junction disagree at one end, which may indicate a read error. The rearrangement links TRBV13 to TRBJ2-2, with D possibly matching TRBD2 (5 bases). The CDR3 spans 13 residues. Germline V gene sequence: CDR1 PRHDT, CDR2 FYEKMQ (reference sequence). CDR3 in amino acids: CASSLTRTGELFF. For the CDR3, the DNA is TGCGCCAGCAGCTTAACTAGGACCGGGGAGCTGTTTTTT.

The gene calls are TRBV7-2 and TRBJ2-5, with 7 nucleotides matching TRBD2. Germline V gene sequence: CDR1 SGHTA, CDR2 FQGNSA. The CDR3 consists of 15 residues. Unmatched junction bases numbered 12, after V lost 6 bases and J lost 5 bases. CDR3 amino acids: CASRRDYNTGETQYF. The CDR3 nucleotides read TGTGCCAGCAGACGGGACTACAACACCGGGGAGACCCAGTACTTC.

This clonotype has ten or more counts. The chain uses TRBV20-1 and TRBJ2-7; no clear D. The CDR3 length is 14 residues. Trimming cost V 2 bases and J 5 bases, with 16 bases left between them. Per germline, CDR1 DFQATT and CDR2 SNEGSKA (reference sequence). For the CDR3, the DNA is TGCAGTGCTAGATTGTTCGGCAGAATTAACGAGCAGTACTTC. This translates into CSARLFGRINEQYF.

This chain joins TRBV20-1 and TRBJ2-5; D ambiguous. From germline, CDR1 is DFQATT and CDR2 SNEGSKA (reference sequence). V shed 0 bases and J shed 1 base, with 12 bases lying between them. The CDR3 spans 15 residues. The CDR3 region has the DNA TGCAGTGCTAGAGAATCGTACACGGTCCAAGAGACCCAGTACTTC. Translated, it gives CSARESYTVQETQYF.

The rearrangement uses TRBV5-1 and TRBJ1-1, with D tentatively TRBD1 (6 bases). V dropped 2 bases and J dropped 4 bases, with 15 bases sitting between them. Germline CDR1 reads SGHRS; CDR2 reads YFSETQ. CDR3 length: 15 amino acids. The CDR3 DNA is TGCGCCAGCAGCTTACAGGGAAGAGAAGGCACTGAAGCTTTCTTT. This sequence encodes CASSLQGREGTEAFF.

V and J are TRBV20-1 and TRBJ2-3; TRBD2 agrees at 11 bases. Germline CDR1 DFQATT, CDR2 SNEGSKA (reference sequence). The V segment lost 0 bases and the J segment 6 bases; nucleotides outside the gene matches: 5. The length of the CDR3 is 15 residues. The CDR3 here is CSARDRPSGGDTQYF. The CDR3, as DNA: TGCAGTGCTAGAGATAGGCCTAGCGGGGGGGATACGCAGTATTTT.

As to this clonotype: Given a much more abundant clone one base away, this may be a read error. This sequence joins TRBV20-1 and TRBJ2-1; tentatively, D is TRBD1 or TRBD2 (6 bases each). Germline CDR1 is DFQATT and CDR2 is SNEGSKA (reference sequence). The CDR3 spans 12 residues. Written as DNA, the CDR3 is TGCAGTGCTAGGACTAGGGGGGTTGAGCCGTTCTTC. This encodes CSARTRGVEPFF.

This clonotype was recorded many times. The genes are TRBV7-8 and TRBJ1-6, with 7 bases aligning to TRBD1. CDR1 is SGHVS and CDR2 is FQNEAQ in the germline V gene. V was clipped by 5 bases and J by 4 bases; unmatched bases: 2. The CDR3 has 14 residues. The CDR3: CASSPGQYNSPLHF. The CDR3 nucleotides are TGTGCCAGCAGCCCGGGACAGTATAATTCACCCCTCCACTTT.

This clonotype showed up many times. The V gene is TRBV20-1, the J gene TRBJ2-1; D assignment may be TRBD1 or TRBD2 (5 bases each). The ends were cut back, 6 bases at V and 5 bases at J, with 23 bases in the middle. The CDR3 is 16 residues long. Germline CDR1 DFQATT, CDR2 SNEGSKA (reference sequence). The CDR3 protein is CSASPSGTALNNEQFF. The DNA of the CDR3 is TGCAGTGCCTCCCCCTCCGGGACGGCCCTGAACAATGAGCAGTTCTTC.

This chain uses TRBV20-1 with TRBJ2-7; D is perhaps TRBD2 (6 bases). Trimming took 3 bases from V and 7 from J, leaving 19 bases between them. This CDR3 has 14 amino acids. Germline CDR1 and CDR2: DFQATT and SNEGSKA (reference sequence). This CDR3 reads CSARPGRSLEEQYF. In nucleotides, the CDR3 is TGCAGTGCTAGGCCAGGGAGGTCTTTGGAGGAGCAGTACTTC.

This clonotype was recorded at least ten times. This chain joins TRBV18 and TRBJ2-7; unclear D gene. This CDR3 spans 11 amino acids. The V gene's germline CDR1 is KGHSH and CDR2 LQKENI. Trimming took 6 bases from V and 3 from J, leaving 6 bases between them. CDR3 bases: TGTGCCAGCTCCCGAGACTACGAGCAGTACTTC. It yields the protein CASSRDYEQYF. The full variable domain, in which reference TRBV18 and TRBJ2-7 provide the parts outside the CDR3, is NAGVMQNPRHLVRRRGQEARLRCSPMKGHSHVYWYRQLPEEGLKFMVYLQKENIIDESGMPKERFSAEFPKEGPSILRIQQVVRGDSAAYFCASSRDYEQYFGPGTRLTVT.

The chain couples TRBV28 to TRBJ1-5; D gene unclear. CDR1 and CDR2 from the germline V gene are MDHEN and SYDVKM. Trimming took 7 bases from V and 9 from J, leaving 13 bases between them. The CDR3 length is 12 residues. The CDR3 protein is CASKLTPGPQHF. CDR3 DNA: TGTGCCAGCAAACTGACTCCGGGGCCCCAGCATTTT.

This clonotype was observed many times. The J gene is TRBJ2-5, the V gene TRBV10-3, with 7 bases fitting TRBD1. This CDR3 spans 14 amino acids. In germline, CDR1 is ENHRY, CDR2 SYGVKD. V shed 6 bases and J 5 bases; nucleotides not matched to a gene: 9. The DNA for the CDR3 is TGTGCCATCAGACGACAGGGAATGGTGGAGACCCAGTACTTC. Translating it yields CAIRRQGMVETQYF.